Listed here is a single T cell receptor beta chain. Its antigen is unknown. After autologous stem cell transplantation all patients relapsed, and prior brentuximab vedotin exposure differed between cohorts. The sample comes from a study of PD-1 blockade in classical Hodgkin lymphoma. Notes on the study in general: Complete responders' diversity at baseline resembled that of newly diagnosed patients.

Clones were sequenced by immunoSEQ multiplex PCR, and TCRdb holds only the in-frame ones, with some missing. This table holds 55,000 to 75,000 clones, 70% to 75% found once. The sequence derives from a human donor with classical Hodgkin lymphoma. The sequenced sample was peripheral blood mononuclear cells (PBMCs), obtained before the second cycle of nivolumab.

CDR3 loop: CASSVATRGTEYGYTF. The CDR3 coding sequence is TGTGCCAGCAGCGTAGCTACTCGCGGGACAGAGTATGGCTACACCTTC. The J gene is TRBJ1-2, the V gene TRBV9, with 7 positions matching TRBD1. Germline V gives CDR1 SGDLS, CDR2 YYNGEE. The J segment lost 5 bases and the V segment lost 0 bases, leaving 10 bases of the junction unmatched. This CDR3 has 16 amino acids.